Detailed here is one T cell receptor beta chain. The sample comes from a study of shared clonotypes between healthy human individuals. Genomic DNA from each subset was divided evenly over several immunoSEQ plates. Clones were read by immunoSEQ multiplex PCR, and TCRdb kept only the in-frame ones, dropping some. This sample carries about 1.5 million clones, approximately 97% of them seen once, and the ten largest clones take roughly 1.2%. Adult Caucasians living in Nashville, Tennessee made up all of the donors. This CDR3 region has 18 residues. Trimming shortened V by 3 bases and J by 0 bases, and 18 bases separated the two germline ends. CDR1 is SGDLS, CDR2 YYNGEE, per germline.

The clonotype was recovered from a man between 25 and 39 years old in good health. The sample taken for sequencing was naive CD4+ T cells sorted from blood. The subset: CD45RA+ positively selected. The chain joins TRBV9 to TRBJ1-4; tentatively, D is TRBD1 (6 bases). The CDR3 nucleotides are TGTGCCAGCAGCGATGCTCCGGGACACTTAGCAACTAATGAAAAACTGTTTTTT. Its protein product is CASSDAPGHLATNEKLFF.